This T cell receptor beta chain was recorded in a study of shared T cell receptors in the human thymus. Trimming at V came to 4 bases and at J to 6 bases, leaving 6 bases not matched to a gene. Germline V CDR1 and CDR2: LGHNA, YNFKEQ. The CDR3 is made up of 14 amino acids. Some clones are missing from TCRdb's copy, which holds only in-frame ones; the method was immunoSEQ multiplex PCR. The data hold under 450,000 clones, with approximately 95% observed a single time. This chain links TRBV4-2 with TRBJ2-1, with 7 bases identical to TRBD2. Sample: thymocytes. The receptor was derived from a human donor. The CDR3 here is CASSLGLVGNEQFF. In DNA, the CDR3 is TGTGCCAGCAGCCTAGGACTAGTTGGCAATGAGCAGTTCTTC.